This T cell receptor (beta chain) appears in the sequencing data of a study of T cell responses to AZD1222 COVID-19 vaccine. Background on the study: Whether given at about 4 or about 12 weeks, second doses were pooled. The study's findings and limits: Most donors were white British, females outnumbered males, and clonal diversity was possibly underestimated. Baseline antibody screening turned up just a handful of seropositive AZD1222 recipients. Unmutated variant regions reportedly attract nearly half of all spike-specific TCRs.

This CDR3 is 13 amino acids long. In germline, CDR1 is MGHRA, CDR2 YSYEKL. V lost 4 bases and J lost 6, with 10 bases in between. Generated by immunoSEQ multiplex PCR, the TCRdb table keeps only in-frame clones and is missing some. This sample yields 150,000 to 200,000 clones, of which approximately 86% are seen a single time; less than 3% belongs to the top ten. As concerns this clone: Its antigen is still unknown.

The source is an adult in good health. The sequenced sample was peripheral blood, obtained on day 0 of AZD1222 vaccination. The chain recombines TRBV4-1 with TRBJ2-1; D is unclear. CDR3 sequence: CASSPLDPNEQFF. CDR3 nucleotide sequence: TGCGCCAGCAGCCCCCTTGACCCCAATGAGCAGTTCTTC.